Ten or more counts support the clone carrying this T cell receptor beta chain. Trimming removed 6 bases at V and 0 bases at J, with 11 bases between. This CDR3 has 15 amino acids. TCRdb used MiXCR to reprocess the RT-PCR reads, holding one entry per CDR3 protein. The table shows 650,000 to 800,000 distinct CDR3 sequences, with 12% to 15% occurring only once. The sequence was obtained from a female donor in good health, serving as a healthy control. The chain joins TRBV12-3 or TRBV12-4 to TRBJ2-2; possible D gene TRBD1, 6 bases. The sample consisted of memory CD4+ T cells from blood. DNA of the CDR3: TGTGCCAGCAGCCCCCGACAGGCGAACACCGGGGAGCTGTTTTTT. Translated, it gives CASSPRQANTGELFF.